This TCR beta chain was profiled in a study of T cell responses to AZD1222 COVID-19 vaccine. The CDR3 contains 15 residues. Looked up from germline, CDR1 is LNHNV and CDR2 is YYDKDF (reference sequence). V lost 0 bases and J lost 1; bases outside the gene matches: 0. Clones were read by immunoSEQ multiplex PCR, and TCRdb kept only the in-frame ones, dropping some. The sample includes approximately 100,000 clones, about nine tenths of them seen just once. This TCR was sampled from an adult in good health. The sequencing used peripheral blood, collected on day 0 of AZD1222 vaccination. The chain carries TRBV15 and TRBJ1-5; 7 bases are a match to TRBD1. CDR3 sequence reads: CATSREDRSNQPQHF. The CDR3 DNA is TGTGCCACCAGCAGAGAGGACAGGAGCAATCAGCCCCAGCATTTT.